This record covers a single TCR beta chain. This clone was seen a few times. Its antigen has not been determined. Nothing much larger sits one base from this clone, and base qualities are not available. The time point label, as the study defines it: after dendritic cell vaccination, including at tumor progression/relapse. Selection of patients required sufficient residual fresh-frozen tumor tissue and over two years of available survival data. None of the glioblastoma patients carried an isocitrate dehydrogenase mutation, although molecular status otherwise varied. PBMC were collected before vaccination, two weeks after the third vaccination, and at tumor progression if progression occurred. The Qiagen DNeasy Blood extraction Kit was used for extraction of genomic DNA. The immunoSEQ assay amplified TCRB CDR3 regions from around 2.1 micrograms of genomic DNA, or from all available DNA when less than that amount was available. The multiplex PCR relied on 60 forward primers for TCR V beta segments and 13 reverse primers for J beta segments. To estimate reads per starting template, synthetic control templates were spiked into each sample at limiting dilution. Reads of 87 bp were generated by sequencing on the Illumina HiSeq System. The authors' pipeline ran thus. PCR and sequencing errors were removed by a nearest neighbor algorithm that merged closely related sequences. TCR overlap was defined as the percentage of unique tumor TCR beta sequences that were also present in the same patient's peripheral blood. What TCRdb holds here is the immuneACCESS table cut down to in-frame rearrangements. Part of the clones is not present; checked against another copy, under half of the missing clones reflect an unresolved V gene, and the others are unexplained. For V, J and clone size, that table is used; D and trimming come from the DNA. This sample gives 85,000 to 100,000 clones in total; roughly 85% of them show up just once. Approximately 8% of the sample is in the top ten clones.

The sample comes from a study of glioma-infiltrating T cells after dendritic cell vaccination (dated by TCRdb to 2016 to 2018). In the study overall: The cohort comprised approximately 15 glioblastoma patients from Phase I and II dendritic cell vaccination trials, 9 newly diagnosed and 6 with recurrent disease. Between the early 2000s and the early 2010s, patients were given autologous tumor lysate-pulsed dendritic cell vaccination. Survival after dendritic cell vaccination was correlated with TCR sequencing metrics, such as TIL content and the overlap between tumor and blood repertoires. The vaccine was prepared from monocyte-derived dendritic cells that were cultured for 6 to 7 days with IL-4 and GM-CSF and then pulsed overnight with autologous tumor lysate. Each patient was given three intradermal dendritic cell vaccine injections, spaced two weeks apart, in the arm below the axilla. Deep sequencing of TCR beta CDR3 regions was used to quantify tumor-infiltrating lymphocyte content and compare tumor and blood repertoires in dendritic cell-vaccinated glioblastoma patients.

General conclusions and limits of the study: The three-group TCR overlap response model was described as speculative and requiring prospective validation. No direct relationship between TCR clonality and survival was found, suggesting that a diverse polyclonal response may matter. Longer time to progression and overall survival after dendritic cell vaccination were predicted by higher estimated pretreatment TIL content. The cohort was small and heterogeneous, and full blood and tumor sets were available for few patients, with initial-recurrent tumor pairs available for even fewer patients.

Trimming leaves V shorter by 3 bases and J shorter by 2 bases, with the junction holding 8 bases beyond the gene matches. Based on the germline V gene, the CDR1 and CDR2 sequences are SGDLS and YYNGEE. The CDR3 sequence holds 16 residues, the cysteine and phenylalanine included. CDR3 DNA is the only sequence kept; it has 48 bases, read in frame from the first base. This chain is built from TRBV9 and TRBJ2-3; the junction holds 8 bases that match TRBD2. The receptor was derived from a human donor with glioblastoma. This material consisted of blood, taken after dendritic cell vaccination. In nucleotide form, the sequence is TGTGCCAGCAGCGACAACCAGCGGGAGAACACAGATACGCAGTATTTT. It encodes CASSDNQRENTDTQYF.